What follows are 28 T cell receptor beta chains derived from one specimen sequenced in a study of OX40 agonist ivuxolimab in advanced cancers. The data were produced by immunoSEQ multiplex PCR, yet TCRdb's version contains in-frame clones alone and is incomplete. Of approximately 80,000 clones listed, nearly 90% are singletons. The source material was CD4+ or CD8+ T cells sorted from blood, sampled in a trial of the OX40 agonist ivuxolimab. These receptors all stem from an adult with an advanced solid tumor such as melanoma, head and neck, liver or kidney cancer.

This clone occurred once. The rearrangement joins TRBV7-3 to TRBJ2-5; D uncertain. Trimming shortened V by 2 bases and J by 5 bases, and 9 bases separated the two germline ends. Looked up from germline, CDR1 is SGHTA and CDR2 is FQGTGA. The CDR3 spans 13 residues. As DNA, the CDR3 is TGTGCCAGCAGCTTACACACGTTGGAGACCCAGTACTTC. This encodes CASSLHTLETQYF.

CDR3 residues: CASSSVEASYNEQFF. The CDR3 bases are TGCGCCAGCAGCTCCGTGGAGGCCTCCTACAATGAGCAGTTCTTC. The genes are TRBV5-1 and TRBJ2-1; D might be TRBD2 (5 bases). The V and J ends lost 3 bases and 0 bases respectively, with 10 bases between them. The CDR3 contains 15 residues. Germline-derived CDR1 and CDR2 are SGHRS and YFSETQ.

The chain employs TRBV4-1 and TRBJ1-6, with no clear D. Germline CDR1 and CDR2: MGHRA and YSYEKL. V was pared by 0 bases and J by 0 bases, with 9 bases between. This CDR3 region has 17 residues. In DNA, the CDR3 is TGCGCCAGCAGCCAAGATCTCCGGAGCTCCTATAATTCACCCCTCCACTTT. It encodes CASSQDLRSSYNSPLHF.

The genes are TRBV5-4 and TRBJ1-1; D is unclear. Germline CDR1 and CDR2: SGHNT and YYREEE (reference sequence). This CDR3 is 12 amino acids long. V was clipped by 0 bases and J by 9 bases, with 9 bases between them. The CDR3 loop is CASSLAGQQAFF. The CDR3 DNA reads TGTGCCAGCAGCTTGGCCGGGCAGCAAGCTTTCTTT. The full variable domain, rest sourced from reference TRBV5-4 and TRBJ1-1, is ETGVTQSPTHLIKTRGQQVTLRCSSQSGHNTVSWYQQALGQGPQFIFQYYREEENGRGNFPPRFSGLQFPNYSSELNVNALELDDSALYLCASSLAGQQAFFGQGTRLTVV.

This chain links TRBV5-6 with TRBJ2-1; 8 positions match TRBD1. The trim removed 4 bases at V and 4 bases at J, leaving 10 bases unmatched. The CDR3 sequence is 16 residues long. Germline V gives CDR1 SGHDT, CDR2 YYEEEE. CDR3 nucleotide sequence: TGTGCCAGCAGCCGTTCCCAGGGGGCACTGTACAATGAGCAGTTCTTC. As protein: CASSRSQGALYNEQFF.

This chain connects TRBV28 to TRBJ1-6; the match to TRBD1 covers 8 bases. This CDR3 has 17 amino acids. Germline V gene lookup returns CDR1 MDHEN and CDR2 SYDVKM. After removal of 5 bases from V and 4 bases from J, the junction contained 10 bases not matched to a gene. The CDR3 nucleotides are TGTGCCAGCAGTCCACCGGGACAGGTTATATATAATTCACCCCTCCACTTT. Residues: CASSPPGQVIYNSPLHF.

V usage is TRBV12-2 and J usage is TRBJ2-3; the table's D call of TRBD1 was not tested on the DNA. TRBV12-2 is a pseudogene. This CDR3 contains 15 residues. CDR3 in DNA: TGTGCAAGTCGCTTAGCGGAGACAGCGACAGATACGCAGTATTTT. It yields the protein CASRLAETATDTQYF.

The J gene is TRBJ1-2, the V gene TRBV6-4, with 7 bases aligning to TRBD1. In germline, CDR1 is MRHNA, CDR2 SNTAGT. V lost 6 bases and J lost 6; bases outside the gene matches: 10. There are 14 residues in the CDR3. CDR3 DNA sequence: TGTGCCAGCAGCGTATCAGGGGACAGCGATGGCTACACCTTC. It is translated as CASSVSGDSDGYTF.

The chain couples TRBV5-4 to TRBJ2-1, with D unresolved. Germline CDR1 and CDR2: SGHNT and YYREEE (reference sequence). Trimming removed 3 bases at V and 1 base at J, with 14 bases between. This CDR3 is 16 amino acids long. The CDR3 bases are TGTGCCAGCAGCTCCTCCCGAGTTAGGTCCTACAATGAGCAGTTCTTC. This gives the protein CASSSSRVRSYNEQFF.

Comment on this clone: In the same sample, other DNA sequences code for this CDR3. The chain couples TRBV6-5 to TRBJ1-2; possible D gene TRBD1, 6 bases. V lost 7 bases to trimming and J lost 1 base, with 7 bases between them. There are 12 residues in the CDR3. The germline V gene has CDR1 MNHEY and CDR2 SVGAGI. In DNA form, the CDR3 reads TGTGCCAGCAAGGGGGATAACTATGGCTACACCTTC. Translation: CASKGDNYGYTF.

The V and J genes are TRBV15 and TRBJ2-7, with D maybe TRBD1 (5 bases). V dropped 2 bases and J dropped 2 bases, with 7 bases sitting between them. This CDR3 is built from 13 residues. Germline CDR1 LNHNV, CDR2 YYDKDF (reference sequence). Here the CDR3 reads CATSRKGAYEQYF. The CDR3 region has the DNA TGTGCCACCAGCAGAAAAGGGGCCTACGAGCAGTACTTC.

This chain uses TRBV9 with TRBJ2-5; the D is unclear. V dropped 2 bases and J dropped 1 base, with 15 bases sitting between them. This CDR3 has 16 residues. Germline CDR1 SGDLS, CDR2 YYNGEE. CDR3 nucleotide sequence: TGTGCCAGCAGCGTTGTGGCCTTGGACGGCCAAGAGACCCAGTACTTC. Translated: CASSVVALDGQETQYF.

The genes are TRBV4-3 and TRBJ2-3, with 8 bases aligning to TRBD2. V lost 8 bases to trimming and J lost 3 bases; unmatched junction nucleotides: 19. Looked up from germline, CDR1 is LGHNA and CDR2 is YSLEER. This CDR3 region has 18 residues. Written as DNA, the CDR3 is TGCGCCAGCCGGACTAGCCTAAGTTGGGGTAGCACGACAGATACGCAGTATTTT. It yields the protein CASRTSLSWGSTTDTQYF.

The chain joins TRBV19 to TRBJ1-6; D remains unclear. Deletions cut 1 base from V and 11 bases from J, with 6 bases between. The CDR3 is 12 amino acids. Germline loops: CDR1 LNHDA, CDR2 SQIVND (reference sequence). CDR3: CASSIVSAPLHF. CDR3 DNA: TGTGCCAGTAGTATAGTCTCTGCACCCCTCCACTTT.

The chain uses TRBV5-5 and TRBJ2-2; TRBD2 matches at 11 bases. This CDR3 has 17 amino acids. The ends lost 0 bases at V and 0 bases at J; junction bases unmatched: 1. The V gene's germline CDR1 is SGHKS and CDR2 YYEKEE (reference sequence). This CDR3 is CASSLGTSGSNTGELFF. In nucleotides, the CDR3 is TGTGCCAGCAGCTTGGGGACTAGCGGGTCGAACACCGGGGAGCTGTTTTTT.

This chain uses TRBV6-5 with TRBJ2-3; the D gene is possibly TRBD2 (5 bases). CDR3 size: 11 residues. Germline CDR1 reads MNHEY; CDR2 reads SVGAGI. V shed 6 bases and J shed 6 bases, with 7 bases lying between them. The CDR3 is CASRKRDTQYF. In DNA, the CDR3 is TGTGCCAGCAGAAAGCGGGATACGCAGTATTTT.

The chain links TRBV5-1 to TRBJ1-6; D ambiguous. Germline lookup yields CDR1 SGHRS and CDR2 YFSETQ. This CDR3 region has 15 residues. V lost 5 bases and J 3 bases, leaving 12 bases between the germline ends. Written as DNA, the CDR3 is TGCGCCAGCAGTCGGAACAGTGACTATAATTCACCCCTCCACTTT. It yields the protein CASSRNSDYNSPLHF.

This clone was seen more than once but under ten times. The chain recombines TRBV27 with TRBJ2-2; 8 positions agree with TRBD1. This CDR3 spans 16 amino acids. Losses at the gene ends were 9 bases for V and 1 base for J; bases not matched to a gene: 10. Germline V gene data show CDR1 as MNHEY and CDR2 as SMNVEV (reference sequence). The CDR3 region is CARGQERLRNTGELFF. For the CDR3, the DNA is TGTGCCAGGGGACAGGAGCGACTTAGGAACACCGGGGAGCTGTTTTTT.

The rearrangement links TRBV2 to TRBJ2-7, with D possibly TRBD2 on 6 matching bases. Trimming stripped 0 bases from V and 3 bases from J, with 12 bases between. CDR1 is SNHLY, CDR2 FYNNEI, per germline. The CDR3 has 15 residues. CDR3 in amino acids: CASSEAPGGSYEQYV. In DNA form, the CDR3 reads TGTGCCAGCAGTGAAGCTCCCGGGGGAAGCTACGAGCAGTACGTC.

This chain joins TRBV7-9 and TRBJ2-7; TRBD2 matches at 7 bases. Trimming at V came to 5 bases and at J to 6 bases, leaving 4 bases not matched to a gene. Germline V CDR1 and CDR2: SEHNR, FQNEAQ (reference sequence). The CDR3 sequence is 12 residues long. The CDR3 reads CASSPPGGEQYF. The CDR3 DNA reads as TGTGCCAGCAGCCCTCCGGGGGGCGAGCAGTACTTC.

This sequence joins TRBV19 and TRBJ1-3, with 8 positions matching TRBD1. Germline CDR1 reads LNHDA; CDR2 reads SQIVND (reference sequence). The CDR3 is 19 amino acids. Trimming at V came to 4 bases and at J to 5 bases, leaving 19 bases not matched to a gene. The CDR3 DNA reads TGTGCCAGTAGTAGGGGACCCACGGACAGGGTCTTTTGGAGAAACACCATATATTTT. Translation gives CASSRGPTDRVFWRNTIYF.

The chain is built from TRBV14 and TRBJ1-4; a weak D match, TRBD1 (6 bases). V lost 3 bases and J 6 bases, leaving 11 bases between the germline ends. The CDR3 consists of 14 residues. Per the germline V gene, CDR1 is SGHDN and CDR2 is FVKESK. The CDR3, as DNA: TGTGCCAGCAGCCAGGGGGCTAACCATGAAAAACTGTTTTTT. This sequence encodes CASSQGANHEKLFF.

This chain joins TRBV4-1 and TRBJ2-3, with a possible D match to TRBD2 (6 bases). The CDR3 is 17 residues long. The V end lost 2 bases, the J end lost 0 bases, and 15 bases lay between the germline ends. Germline assignment: CDR1 MGHRA and CDR2 YSYEKL. The CDR3 coding sequence is TGCGCCAGCAGCCAACCCACTGGGGGGACGAGCACAGATACGCAGTATTTT. It encodes CASSQPTGGTSTDTQYF.

This chain's CDR3 is CASSTMGYNEQFF. CDR3 in DNA: TGTGCCAGCAGTACCATGGGGTACAATGAGCAGTTCTTC. The chain is built from TRBV11-2 and TRBJ2-1, with D hard to call. This CDR3 has 13 residues. Germline loops: CDR1 SGHAT, CDR2 FQNNGV. V lost 6 bases, J lost 4 bases, and 10 bases lay in between.

This clone came up a few times. This sequence joins TRBV11-3 and TRBJ2-2; no clear D. CDR1 is SGHNT and CDR2 is YENEEA in the germline V gene. V lost 6 bases, J lost 2 bases, and 7 bases lay in between. There are 13 residues in the CDR3. The DNA of the CDR3 is TGTGCCAGCAGGCGGATCAACACCGGGGAGCTGTTTTTT. Amino acids: CASRRINTGELFF.

The chain uses TRBV6-6 and TRBJ2-3; D gene unclear. V was shortened by 3 bases and J by 5 bases, with 3 bases between the two germline ends. Germline CDR1 and CDR2: MNHNY and SVGAGI (reference sequence). CDR3 length: 11 residues. The CDR3 bases are TGTGCCAGCAGTTATAGAGATACGCAGTATTTT. It translates to CASSYRDTQYF.

Comment on this clone: One end of the junction fails to match germline, which may point to a read error. V is TRBV7-7 and J is TRBJ2-2; D uncertain. Germline V gives CDR1 SSHAT, CDR2 FNYEAQ (reference sequence). This CDR3 has 14 residues. The CDR3 sequence is CASKAARHTGELFF. The CDR3 DNA reads TGTGCTAGCAAGGCGGCCAGACACACCGGGGAGCTGTTTTTT.

The V gene is TRBV27, the J gene TRBJ1-2, with a tentative D call TRBD1 (5 bases). CDR1 and CDR2 (germline): MNHEY, SMNVEV (reference sequence). Trimming stripped 6 bases from V and 2 bases from J, with 16 bases between. The CDR3 is 15 amino acids. In DNA, the CDR3 is TGTGCCAGCAGCCCCAACCCAAGGGGAAACTATGGCTACACCTTC. It is translated as CASSPNPRGNYGYTF.